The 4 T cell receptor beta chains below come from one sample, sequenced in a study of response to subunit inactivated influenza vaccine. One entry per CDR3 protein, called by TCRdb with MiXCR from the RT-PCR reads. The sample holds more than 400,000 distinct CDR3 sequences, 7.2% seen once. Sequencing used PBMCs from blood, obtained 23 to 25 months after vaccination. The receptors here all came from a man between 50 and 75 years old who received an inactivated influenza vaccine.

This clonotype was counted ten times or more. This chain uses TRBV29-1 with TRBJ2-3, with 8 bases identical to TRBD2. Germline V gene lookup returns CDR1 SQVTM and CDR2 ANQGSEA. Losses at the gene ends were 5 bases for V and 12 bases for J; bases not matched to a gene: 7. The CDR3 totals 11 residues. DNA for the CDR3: TGCAGCGTTCTTAGCGGGGCGAGACAGTATTTT. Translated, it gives CSVLSGARQYF.

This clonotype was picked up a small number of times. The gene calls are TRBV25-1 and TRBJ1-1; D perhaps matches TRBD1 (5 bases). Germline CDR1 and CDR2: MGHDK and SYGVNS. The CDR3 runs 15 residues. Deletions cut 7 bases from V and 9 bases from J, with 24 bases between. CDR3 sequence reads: CASIARTGKGSKAFF. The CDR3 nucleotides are TGTGCCAGCATAGCCCGGACGGGAAAGGGGTCCAAAGCTTTCTTT.

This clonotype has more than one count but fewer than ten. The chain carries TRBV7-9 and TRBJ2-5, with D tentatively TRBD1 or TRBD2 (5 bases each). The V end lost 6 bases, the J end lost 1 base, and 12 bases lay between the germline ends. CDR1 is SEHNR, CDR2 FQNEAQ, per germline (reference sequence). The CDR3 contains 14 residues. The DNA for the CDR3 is TGTGCCAGCAGACTGAGGGGCCCCCAAGAGACCCAGTACTTC. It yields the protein CASRLRGPQETQYF.

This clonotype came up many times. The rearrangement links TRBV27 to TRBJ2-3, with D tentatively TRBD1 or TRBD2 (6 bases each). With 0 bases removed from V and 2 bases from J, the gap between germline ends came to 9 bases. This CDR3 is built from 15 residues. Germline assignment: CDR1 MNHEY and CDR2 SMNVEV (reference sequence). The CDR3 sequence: CASSLSWGATDTQYF. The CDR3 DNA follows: TGTGCCAGCAGTTTATCTTGGGGGGCCACAGATACGCAGTATTTT.